The 12 T cell receptor beta chains presented below share a single source sample, sequenced in a study of T-cell reconstitution after alpha-beta-depleted transplantation in children. Preparation of the TCRbeta library was carried out with unique molecular identifiers. TCRdb reprocessed the PCR reads with MiXCR, giving one entry per CDR3 protein. The data hold over 120,000 distinct CDR3 sequences, with about 9% observed a single time. Sequenced here: PBMCs, mostly from graft donor cells, sampled 180 days after TCRalphabeta/CD19-depleted stem cell transplant. These receptors all come from a female patient between 2 and 15 years old who had a stem cell transplant for congenital amegakaryocytic thrombocytopenia, so the T cells may come from the graft donor.

This clonotype came up many times. The rearrangement links TRBV4-1 to TRBJ2-2; D is ambiguous. V dropped 2 bases and J dropped 4 bases, with 11 bases sitting between them. The CDR3 has 15 residues. In germline, CDR1 is MGHRA, CDR2 YSYEKL. The CDR3 is CASSQYVDGTGELFF. CDR3 coding DNA: TGCGCCAGCAGCCAATATGTGGACGGCACCGGGGAGCTGTTTTTT.

This clonotype was counted between two and nine times. CDR3 sequence: CASSPAGTSGRASSYNEQFF. The CDR3 coding sequence is TGTGCCAGTAGCCCAGCCGGGACTAGCGGGAGAGCGAGCTCCTACAATGAGCAGTTCTTC. The rearrangement uses TRBV19 and TRBJ2-1, with 14 bases aligning to TRBD2. The CDR3 is 20 amino acids. Germline loops: CDR1 LNHDA, CDR2 SQIVND (reference sequence). J lost 0 bases, V lost 6 bases, and 13 bases had no gene match.

This clonotype has at least ten counts. V is TRBV6-2 or TRBV6-3 and J is TRBJ2-5, with D perhaps TRBD1 (6 bases). This CDR3 spans 15 amino acids. Trimming removed 5 bases at V and 2 bases at J, with 15 bases between. The V gene's germline CDR1 is MNHEY and CDR2 SVGEGT. The CDR3 nucleotides read TGTGCCAGCAGTAAAACCGGGACAAAACAAGAGACCCAGTACTTC. Translated, it gives CASSKTGTKQETQYF.

The chain couples TRBV18 to TRBJ1-3, with D possibly matching TRBD1 (5 bases). Germline V gives CDR1 KGHSH, CDR2 LQKENI. The V and J ends lost 1 base and 4 bases respectively, with 8 bases between them. CDR3 length: 14 residues. The chain's CDR3 is CASSPQDSGNTIYF. The DNA of the CDR3 is TGTGCCAGCTCACCACAAGACAGCGGAAACACCATATATTTT.

This clonotype showed up many times. J is TRBJ2-2 and V is TRBV5-1; D gene ambiguous. Deletions cut 0 bases from V and 4 bases from J, with 7 bases between. The CDR3 has 14 amino acids. The germline V gene has CDR1 SGHRS and CDR2 YFSETQ. CDR3 in DNA: TGCGCCAGCAGCTTGGATTTAGGCACCGGGGAGCTGTTTTTT. This sequence encodes CASSLDLGTGELFF.

This sequence joins TRBV28 and TRBJ2-7; possibly TRBD2 for D (6 bases). Germline V gives CDR1 MDHEN, CDR2 SYDVKM. The CDR3 has 14 residues. V was pared by 3 bases and J by 2 bases, with 11 bases between. CDR3 coding DNA: TGTGCCAGCAGTTTTCCGCGGGGACCCTACGAGCAGTACTTC. Encoded protein: CASSFPRGPYEQYF.

In its sample, this clonotype was seen a few times. This chain links TRBV28 with TRBJ2-1, with D tentatively TRBD2 (5 bases). The CDR3 is 17 amino acids. In germline, CDR1 is MDHEN, CDR2 SYDVKM. The V and J ends lost 3 bases and 0 bases respectively, with 15 bases between them. The CDR3 DNA follows: TGTGCCAGCAGTTTGTGGACTGGGTTTGACTCCTACAATGAGCAGTTCTTC. It specifies CASSLWTGFDSYNEQFF.

The chain recombines TRBV20-1 with TRBJ1-2; 8 bases are shared with TRBD1. V lost 2 bases to trimming and J lost 7 bases; unmatched junction nucleotides: 9. The CDR3 runs 14 residues. Germline V gene lookup returns CDR1 DFQATT and CDR2 SNEGSKA (reference sequence). The CDR3 nucleotides are TGCAGTGCTAGACGCAGGGGGCTAGACTCTGGCTACACCTTC. Amino acid sequence: CSARRRGLDSGYTF.

This clonotype has only a few counts. This chain connects TRBV5-1 to TRBJ1-2, with D possibly TRBD1 on 5 matching bases. Germline lookup yields CDR1 SGHRS and CDR2 YFSETQ. CDR3 length equals 13 residues. The germline V and J ends were trimmed by 1 base and 8 bases, with 12 bases remaining between them. The CDR3 reads CASSLTGTGGYTF. CDR3 in DNA: TGCGCCAGCAGCTTGACGGGGACGGGAGGCTACACCTTC.

In its sample, this clonotype was seen a few times. One base away lies a much larger clone, so this may be a sequencing read error. The DNA is omitted, as the CDR3 cannot be located on it reliably, and the CDR3 follows TCRdb's listing. The CDR3: CSARVGTGAGGDTF. The chain has TRBV20-1 and TRBJ1-2; TRBD1 was called by the table and not checked on the DNA. The CDR3 is 14 amino acids in total, end residues counted. Germline CDR1 and CDR2: DFQATT and SNEGSKA (reference sequence).

At least ten counts were recorded for this clonotype. This chain joins TRBV28 and TRBJ2-5, with 10 nucleotides matching TRBD2. With 4 bases clipped from V and 5 bases from J, the junction kept 10 bases outside the gene matches. The germline gives CDR1 MDHEN, CDR2 SYDVKM. There are 16 residues in the CDR3. The CDR3 nucleotides read TGTGCCAGCAGTTCAGCCGGACTAGCGGAGATGGAGACCCAGTACTTC. It encodes CASSSAGLAEMETQYF.

This clonotype was counted ten times or more. The V and J genes are TRBV5-1 and TRBJ2-7; tentatively, D is TRBD1 (6 bases). Germline V gene lookup returns CDR1 SGHRS and CDR2 YFSETQ. The CDR3 length is 14 residues. V was clipped by 0 bases and J by 4 bases, with 11 bases between them. The CDR3 loop is CASSLVTGIYEQYF. DNA of the CDR3: TGCGCCAGCAGCTTGGTGACAGGAATATACGAGCAGTACTTC. The variable domain in full, with the rest retrieved from reference TRBV5-1 and TRBJ2-7, is KAGVTQTPRYLIKTRGQQVTLSCSPISGHRSVSWYQQTPGQGLQFLFEYFSETQRNKGNFPGRFSGRQFSNSRSEMNVSTLELGDSALYLCASSLVTGIYEQYFGPGTRLTVT.